This TCR beta chain was identified in a study of long-term antiretroviral therapy in people with HIV. The run of the v3.0 immunoSEQ assay was at survey level. Using immunoSEQ multiplex PCR, the repertoire was profiled, and TCRdb retains in-frame clones only, with some absent. The data show 20,000 or so clones, around 76% seen once. CDR1 and CDR2 from the germline V gene are LGHNA and YSLEER. The germline V and J ends were trimmed by 0 bases and 5 bases, with 6 bases remaining between them. CDR3 length equals 13 residues. The study, taken as a whole, reports: Across all time points, the repertoire was dominated by clones that expanded before ART. Despite increasing after ART, diversity remained lower than that of transplant donor controls.

With regard to this clone: No antigen is known for it.

The specimen comprised unsorted PBMCs, sampled 2.2 years after starting antiretroviral therapy. The chain uses TRBV4-3 and TRBJ2-3; no clear D. The receptor's source is a man aged 50 to 59 with HIV. The CDR3 region has the DNA TGCGCCAGCAGCCAAGAAATGGGAGATACGCAGTATTTT. Its protein is CASSQEMGDTQYF.